This T cell receptor (beta chain) came from a study of regulatory T cells in long-lasting Graves disease (dated by TCRdb to about 2021). For the wider study: In the newly diagnosed Graves' disease group, patients had been taking antithyroid drugs for less than 3 months. Persistent Graves' disease patients were compared with newly diagnosed Graves' disease patients by peripheral blood TCR sequencing and RNA sequencing. The study took place in China and was registered as a clinical trial. A total of about 35 samples underwent TCR sequencing, from some 13 patients with persistent Graves' disease and around 20 patients with newly diagnosed Graves' disease.

V is cut by 2 bases and J by 5 bases, and the space between the germline ends is 12 bases. CDR1 and CDR2, looked up from the germline V gene, are MNHEY and SVGAGI. Reading from cysteine to phenylalanine, the CDR3 counts 14 amino acids. Kept here is only the CDR3 DNA, which spans 42 bases and is read in frame from base 1. This clonotype was seen repeatedly, ten times or more. Its antigen is still unknown. No base qualities exist here, and no much larger clone lies one base off it. The library was obtained by multiplex PCR. Sequencing instrument: Illumina HiSeq 4000. CDR3 regions were amplified by Arm-PCR with iRepertoire HTBI primers to construct TCR beta libraries. PCR products were gel purified before sequencing. In the source study's methods: A total of fewer than 70 TRBV and 14 TRBJ segments were identified across samples and were used for gene usage analysis of CDR3 amino acid clonotypes. COPE and FqMerger were used to merge the filtered high-quality paired reads into contigs. BLAST was used to align contigs to the IMGT TRBV, TRBD and TRBJ reference genes, and CDR3 was defined following IMGT. Clonotypes above 0.1% frequency were classified as highly expanded clones. Shannon entropy served as the measure of repertoire diversity, while the Gini coefficient captured V-J evenness. Public clonotypes were defined as clonotypes shared by more than one individual. TCRdb trimmed the raw reads at Q25, called clones with MiXCR and kept productive beta chains. Identical CDR3 protein sequences are pooled into one entry, listed with their most common genes and DNA. What appears here as the V and J calls and clone size reflects TCRdb's work, not the paper's. This sample gives 500,000 or so distinct CDR3 sequences in total; around 15% of them show up just once. Of the sample, over 15% falls within the top ten clones.

Sample time point, as interpreted from the label and publication: newly diagnosed GD, antithyroid drugs for less than 3 months. RNA was extracted from PBMCs in TRIzol for both TCR sequencing and RNA sequencing. Graves' disease was diagnosed according to American Thyroid Association guidelines. Patients for the study were recruited at an endocrinology department in Xi'an, China. From each patient, approximately 9 milliliters of peripheral blood was collected into an EDTA anticoagulant tube. Ficoll Paque Plus density gradient separation was used to isolate PBMCs, and no further T cell sorting was done. An Agilent 2100 Bioanalyzer and agarose gel were used to check RNA quality, while a NanoDrop 2000 measured RNA concentration. General conclusions and limits of the study: Preferential use of TRBV28, TRBJ1-2 and TRBJ2-5 was observed in persistent disease, whereas TRBV20-1 and TRBJ2-1 were favored in newly diagnosed disease. Compared with newly diagnosed patients, patients with persistent Graves' disease had lower TCR Shannon entropy and fewer highly expanded clones, which suggests clonal expansion. The study examined only peripheral blood because the primary lesion, thyroid tissue, could not be accessed. Patients with persistent disease shared more public clonotypes (around 3,000) than newly diagnosed patients did (more than 900). Sequencing and analysis were restricted to the TCR beta chain. As a limitation, the authors acknowledged that the small sample size may reduce accuracy.

These data were also reused for a study on T cells in Graves' hyperthyroidism and ophthalmopathy. The second investigation adds: Stable Graves' hyperthyroidism was defined as the absence of progression to ophthalmopathy over 18 months of follow-up. Hyperthyroidism patients were aged 18 to 65 years and newly diagnosed, with disease duration of less than 2 months. Any patient with an uncontrolled infection, another autoimmune disease, pregnancy or lactation was excluded. Diagnoses relied on clinical symptoms, serum thyroxine and TRAb, thyroid ultrasound and orbital computed tomography. The first round of RT-PCR for the TCR CDR3 was performed with the HTBI primer set and the Qiagen OneStep RT-PCR kit. Blood samples also contained most of the expanded thyroid clonotypes (frequency above 0.001), which suggests that blood repertoires may reflect thyroid immune responses. Ophthalmopathy was separated from stable hyperthyroidism by a 13 V-J signature model, with approximately 90% sensitivity and approximately 81% specificity obtained in cross-validation and 80%/75% obtained in testing. During validation, the model predicted progression to ophthalmopathy a median of around six months ahead of onset, with 70.59% sensitivity and about 72% specificity. TCR V-J signatures able to tell the groups apart were searched for in a discovery cohort of approximately 95 patients, of whom over 40 had Graves' ophthalmopathy and 55 to 60 had stable Graves' hyperthyroidism. An independent validation cohort of around 19 hyperthyroidism patients and about 16 patients who later progressed to ophthalmopathy tested prospective prediction of ophthalmopathy. For training and testing, the roughly 100 patients in the discovery cohort were randomly divided in a 7:3 ratio. In roughly six Graves' hyperthyroidism patients, the study also compared T-cell repertoires from thyroid tissue with T-cell repertoires from blood. After blood sampling, hyperthyroidism patients were treated with methimazole at a starting dose of 30 mg daily, and ophthalmopathy patients were treated with high-dose intravenous methylprednisolone. A second multiplex PCR round built the libraries, followed by size selection and purification. Sequencing of the libraries was done on an Illumina HiSeq2000 using paired-end 100 bp reads. Raw data were processed with SOAPnuke, discarding reads with adapters, uncalled bases, mean Phred below 15, or no exact constant-primer or identifier match. High-quality paired reads were merged with COPE v1.2.5, and unique nucleotide sequences were defined as clonotypes. Clonotypes were aligned to IMGT TRBV, TRBD and TRBJ reference segments using MiTCR v1.1. The analysis included only V-J combinations with a frequency above 0.0001, which together covered about 99% of the repertoires. A TCS score was defined as the ratio between F50 (clonal expansion) and ExV (chaos), using BLOSUM62-based TCRdist between CDR3 peptides within each V-J. Welch's t-statistics and random forest reduced 450 to 600 V-J features to about 13, which were used in a naive Bayes classifier (R e1071). No statistical method was used to set the sample size in advance, and investigators knew the group allocation. The paper reports TCR Vbeta CDR3 sequencing of roughly 140 peripheral blood samples: approximately 43 ophthalmopathy, roughly 80 hyperthyroidism and approximately 17 progressor patients.

The sample here was peripheral blood mononuclear cells (PBMCs), taken at new diagnosis, from a patient treated with antithyroid drugs. The clonotype originates from a woman between 45 and 60 years old with Graves disease. Donor details come from another sample of the same person, matched by shared clones. This chain joins TRBV6-5 to TRBJ2-5; the D gene lacks a confident call. The CDR3 protein sequence reads: CASSYVPGSETQYF. The nucleotides are TGTGCCAGCAGTTACGTGCCGGGTTCCGAGACCCAGTACTTC.